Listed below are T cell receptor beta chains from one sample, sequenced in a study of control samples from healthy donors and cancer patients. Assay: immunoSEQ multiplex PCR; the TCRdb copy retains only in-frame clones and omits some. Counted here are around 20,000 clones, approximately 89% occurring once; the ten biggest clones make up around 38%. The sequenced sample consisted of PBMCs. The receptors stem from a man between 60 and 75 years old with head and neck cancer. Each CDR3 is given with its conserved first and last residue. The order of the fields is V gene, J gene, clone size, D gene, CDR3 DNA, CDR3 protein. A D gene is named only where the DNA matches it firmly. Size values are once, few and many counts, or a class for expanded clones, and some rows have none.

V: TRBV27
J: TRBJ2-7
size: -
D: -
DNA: TGTGCCAGCAGTTTACCCTGGCAGGGGCATACCTACGAGCAGTACTTC
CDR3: CASSLPWQGHTYEQYF

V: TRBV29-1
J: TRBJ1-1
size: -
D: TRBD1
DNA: TGCAGCGTTACCGGACAGGCAATGAACACTGAAGCTTTCTTT
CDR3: CSVTGQAMNTEAFF

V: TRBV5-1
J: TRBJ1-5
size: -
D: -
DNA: TGCGCCAGCAGCCCATCCGACAGGAGTAATCAGCCCCAGCATTTT
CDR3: CASSPSDRSNQPQHF

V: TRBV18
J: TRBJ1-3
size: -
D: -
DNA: TGTGCCAGCTCTCCCCGCGGGACAAACTCTGGAAACACCATATATTTT
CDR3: CASSPRGTNSGNTIYF

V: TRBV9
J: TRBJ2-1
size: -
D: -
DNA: TGTGCCAGCAGCGTAGCCAGGCCTGGTTACAATGAGCAGTTCTTC
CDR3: CASSVARPGYNEQFF

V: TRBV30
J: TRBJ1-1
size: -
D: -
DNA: TGTGCCTGGAGCCACGGACTGATGAACACTGAAGCTTTCTTT
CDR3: CAWSHGLMNTEAFF

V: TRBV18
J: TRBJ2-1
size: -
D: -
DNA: TGTGCCAGCTCACCTACGCGGGACAGCAATGAGCAGTTCTTC
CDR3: CASSPTRDSNEQFF

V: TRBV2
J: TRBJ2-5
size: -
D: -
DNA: TGTGCCAGCAGTGAAGGGCCAGGACAGCAAGAGACCCAGTACTTC
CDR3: CASSEGPGQQETQYF

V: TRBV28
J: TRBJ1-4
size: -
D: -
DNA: TGTGCCAGCAGTTTCCGGGAAAAACTGTTTTTT
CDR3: CASSFREKLFF

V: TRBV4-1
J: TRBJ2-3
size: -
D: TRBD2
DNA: TGCGCCAGCAGCCCCCAAGGGGCGGGACTAGCGGGATTAGTTACGCAGTATTTT
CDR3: CASSPQGAGLAGLVTQYF

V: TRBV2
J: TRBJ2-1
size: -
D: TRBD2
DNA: TGTGCCAGCAGTAGCGGGAGTGGGACCTACAATGAGCAGTTCTTC
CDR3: CASSSGSGTYNEQFF

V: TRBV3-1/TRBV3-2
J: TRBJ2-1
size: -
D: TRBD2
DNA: TGTGCCAGCAGCCAAGCAGGACTAGGCGGGGAGCAGTTCTTC
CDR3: CASSQAGLGGEQFF

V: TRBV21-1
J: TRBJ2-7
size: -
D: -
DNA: TGTGCCAGCAGCAAAGCCCAATGGGGGTTAGGCGAGCAGTACTTC
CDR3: CASSKAQWGLGEQYF

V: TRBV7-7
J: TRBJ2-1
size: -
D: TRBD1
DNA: TGTGCTAGCAGCGTCGGGACAGGGGGTCACAATGAGCAGTTCTTC
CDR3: CASSVGTGGHNEQFF

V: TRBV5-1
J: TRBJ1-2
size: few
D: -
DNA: TGCGCCAGCAGCTTGTCCCCGGGTCGGGGGGAGAATGGCTACACCTTC
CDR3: CASSLSPGRGENGYTF